This note documents a single T cell receptor beta chain sequence. The data originate from a study of blood T cell repertoires in COVID-19. Study details: Both acute and convalescent COVID-19 samples were obtained from the United States, Italy and Spain. Sample material is recorded as cDNA or gDNA derived from T cells, B-cell-depleted T cells, or PBMCs.

How the authors handled the data: Nucleated cell counts were estimated from reference gene primer amplification. Assay used: immunoSEQ multiplex PCR; TCRdb lists only in-frame clones, some missing. The DNA was the basis for D and trimming; V, J and clone size are from that table. This repertoire shows about 70,000 clones, around 85% found once; its top ten account for 1.4%. Germline trimming cut 3 bases from V and 2 bases from J; bases unmatched to any gene: 3. This CDR3 is 15 amino acids long. Germline V gives CDR1 SNHLY, CDR2 FYNNEI. The sequence was obtained from a woman aged 60-70 years with acute or convalescent COVID-19. The chain employs TRBV2 and TRBJ2-7; 11 bases align to TRBD1. Sequencing used peripheral blood. The CDR3 loop is CASSDPGQGAYEQYF. DNA for the CDR3: TGTGCCAGCAGTGATCCGGGACAGGGGGCCTACGAGCAGTACTTC.